This record covers a single T cell receptor (beta chain). The data belong to a study of blood T cell repertoires in COVID-19. About the research overall: Samples representing acute and convalescent COVID-19 were sourced from the United States, Italy and Spain.

Trimming shortened V by 1 base and J by 8 bases, and 14 bases separated the two germline ends. The CDR3 totals 13 residues. The germline V gene encodes CDR1 GTSNPN and CDR2 SVGIG (reference sequence). Authors' data handling: Reference gene primer amplification in the assay estimated nucleated cell counts. TCRdb's table, derived via immunoSEQ multiplex PCR, lists solely in-frame clones and lacks some. The V and J calls and clone size were taken over from that table, and D and trimming were inferred from the DNA. The sample consists of 120,000 to 150,000 clones, roughly 84% of them appearing once. This TCR was recovered from a human donor with acute or convalescent COVID-19. The donor label of this sample is uncertain. Input material: peripheral blood. The rearrangement uses TRBV30 and TRBJ1-2; TRBD1 might be the D (6 bases). In DNA, the CDR3 is TGTGCCTGGAGTGACAGGGTCGCACGAGGCTACACCTTC. Protein sequence: CAWSDRVARGYTF.